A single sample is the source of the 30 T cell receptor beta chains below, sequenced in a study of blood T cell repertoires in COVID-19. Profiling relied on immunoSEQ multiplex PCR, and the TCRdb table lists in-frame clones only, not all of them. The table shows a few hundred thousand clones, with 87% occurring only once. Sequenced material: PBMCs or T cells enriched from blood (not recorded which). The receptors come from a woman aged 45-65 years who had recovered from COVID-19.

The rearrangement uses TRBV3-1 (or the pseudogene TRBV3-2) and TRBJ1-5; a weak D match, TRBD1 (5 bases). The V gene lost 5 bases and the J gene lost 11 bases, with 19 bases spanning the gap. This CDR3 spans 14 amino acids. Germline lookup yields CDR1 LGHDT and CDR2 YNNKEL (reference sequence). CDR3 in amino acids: CASSVTPGQEAQHF. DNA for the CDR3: TGTGCCAGCAGCGTAACTCCAGGACAAGAAGCCCAGCATTTT.

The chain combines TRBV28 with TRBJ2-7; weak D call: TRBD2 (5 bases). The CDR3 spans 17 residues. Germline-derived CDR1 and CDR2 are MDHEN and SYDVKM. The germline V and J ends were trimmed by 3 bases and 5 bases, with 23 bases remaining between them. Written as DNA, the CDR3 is TGTGCCAGCAGTTTTCTTTGGGGAGCGCCTACGAGCCACGAGCAGTACTTC. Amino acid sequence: CASSFLWGAPTSHEQYF. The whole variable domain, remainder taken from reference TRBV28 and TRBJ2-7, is DVKVTQSSRYLVKRTGEKVFLECVQDMDHENMFWYRQDPGLGLRLIYFSYDVKMKEKGDIPEGYSVSREKKERFSLILESASTNQTSMYLCASSFLWGAPTSHEQYFGPGTRLTVT.

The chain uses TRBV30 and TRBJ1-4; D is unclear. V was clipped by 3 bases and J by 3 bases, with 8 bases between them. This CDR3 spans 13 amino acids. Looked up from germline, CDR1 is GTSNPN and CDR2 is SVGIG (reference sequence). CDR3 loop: CAWSNTANEKLFF. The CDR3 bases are TGTGCCTGGAGCAATACGGCTAATGAAAAACTGTTTTTT.

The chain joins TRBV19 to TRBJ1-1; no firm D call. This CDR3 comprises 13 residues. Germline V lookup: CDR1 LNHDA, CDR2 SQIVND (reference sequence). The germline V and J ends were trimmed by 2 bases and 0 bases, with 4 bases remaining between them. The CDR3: CASSIWLNTEAFF. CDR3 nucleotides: TGTGCCAGTAGTATATGGCTGAACACTGAAGCTTTCTTT.

CDR3 coding DNA: TGTGCCAGCAGCCCGGATCAGGGGATGTTCAACAATGAGCAGTTCTTC. This gives the protein CASSPDQGMFNNEQFF. The chain is built from TRBV11-3 and TRBJ2-1, with D tentatively TRBD1 (6 bases). Germline V CDR1 and CDR2: SGHNT, YENEEA. The V gene lost 5 bases and the J gene lost 5 bases, with 19 bases spanning the gap. CDR3 length equals 16 residues.

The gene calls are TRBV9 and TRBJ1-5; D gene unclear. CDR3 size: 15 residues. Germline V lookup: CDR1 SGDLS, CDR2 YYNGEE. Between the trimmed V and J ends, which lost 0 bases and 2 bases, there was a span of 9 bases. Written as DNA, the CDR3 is TGTGCCAGCAGCGTAGGCGGGAATGGCAATCAGCCCCAGCATTTT. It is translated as CASSVGGNGNQPQHF.

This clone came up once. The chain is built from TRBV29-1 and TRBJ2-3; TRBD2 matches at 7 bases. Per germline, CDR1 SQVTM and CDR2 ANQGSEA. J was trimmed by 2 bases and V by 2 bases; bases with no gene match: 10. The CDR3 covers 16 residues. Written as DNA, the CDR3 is TGCAGCGTTGAAACCCCGCGGGGAGGGATCACAGATACGCAGTATTTT. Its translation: CSVETPRGGITDTQYF.

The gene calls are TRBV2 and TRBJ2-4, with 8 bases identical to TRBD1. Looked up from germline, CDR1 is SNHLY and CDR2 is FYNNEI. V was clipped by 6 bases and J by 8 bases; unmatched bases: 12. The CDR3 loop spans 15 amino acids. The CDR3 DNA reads TGTGCCAGCAGCGAAAAATCAGGGGGCCGGGACATTCAGTACTTC. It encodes CASSEKSGGRDIQYF. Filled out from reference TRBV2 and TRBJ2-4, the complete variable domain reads EPEVTQTPSHQVTQMGQEVILRCVPISNHLYFYWYRQILGQKVEFLVSFYNNEISEKSEIFDDQFSVERPDGSNFTLKIRSTKLEDSAMYFCASSEKSGGRDIQYFGAGTRLSVL.

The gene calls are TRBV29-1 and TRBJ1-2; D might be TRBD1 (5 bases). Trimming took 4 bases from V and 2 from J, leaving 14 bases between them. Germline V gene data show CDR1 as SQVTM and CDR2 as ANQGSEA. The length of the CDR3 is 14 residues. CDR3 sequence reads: CSVGPDSDNYGYTF. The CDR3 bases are TGCAGCGTTGGGCCCGACAGCGACAACTATGGCTACACCTTC.

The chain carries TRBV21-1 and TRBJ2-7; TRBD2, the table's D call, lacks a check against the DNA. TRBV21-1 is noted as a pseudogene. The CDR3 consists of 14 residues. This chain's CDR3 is CASGSRVLPYEQYF. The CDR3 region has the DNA TGTGCCAGCGGATCACGGGTCTTACCCTACGAGCAGTACTTC.

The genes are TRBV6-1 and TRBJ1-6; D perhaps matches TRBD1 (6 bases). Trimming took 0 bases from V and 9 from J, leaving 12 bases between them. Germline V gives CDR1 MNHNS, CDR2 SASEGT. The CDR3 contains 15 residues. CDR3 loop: CASSEAHRAASPLHF. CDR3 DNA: TGTGCCAGCAGTGAAGCACACAGGGCCGCTTCACCCCTCCACTTT.

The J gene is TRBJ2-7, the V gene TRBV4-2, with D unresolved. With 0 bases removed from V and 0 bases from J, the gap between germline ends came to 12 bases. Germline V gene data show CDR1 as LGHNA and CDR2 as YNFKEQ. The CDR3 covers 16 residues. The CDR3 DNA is TGTGCCAGCAGCCAAGATAGGCGACACTCCTCCTACGAGCAGTACTTC. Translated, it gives CASSQDRRHSSYEQYF.

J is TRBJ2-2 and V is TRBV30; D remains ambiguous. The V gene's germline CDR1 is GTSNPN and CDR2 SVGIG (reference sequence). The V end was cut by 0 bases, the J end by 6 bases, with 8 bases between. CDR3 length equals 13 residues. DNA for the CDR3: TGTGCCTGGAGTGTGATAGGAGCCGGGGAGCTGTTTTTT. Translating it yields CAWSVIGAGELFF.

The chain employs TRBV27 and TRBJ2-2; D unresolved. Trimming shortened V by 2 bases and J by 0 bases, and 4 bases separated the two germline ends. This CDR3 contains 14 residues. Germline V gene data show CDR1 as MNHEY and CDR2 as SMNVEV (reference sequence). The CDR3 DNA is TGTGCCAGCAGTTTAGAGCCGAACACCGGGGAGCTGTTTTTT. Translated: CASSLEPNTGELFF.

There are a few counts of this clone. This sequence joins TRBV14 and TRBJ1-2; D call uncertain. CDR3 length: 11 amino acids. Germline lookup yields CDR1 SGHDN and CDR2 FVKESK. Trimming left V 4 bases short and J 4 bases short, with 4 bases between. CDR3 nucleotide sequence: TGTGCCAGCAGCCCCTCCTATGGCTACACCTTC. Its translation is CASSPSYGYTF.

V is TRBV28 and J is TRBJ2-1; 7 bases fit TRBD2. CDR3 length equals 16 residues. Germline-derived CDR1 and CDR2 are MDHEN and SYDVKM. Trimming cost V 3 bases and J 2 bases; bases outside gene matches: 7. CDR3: CASSFQRGVTYNEQFF. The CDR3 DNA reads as TGTGCCAGCAGTTTCCAGCGGGGCGTGACCTACAATGAGCAGTTCTTC. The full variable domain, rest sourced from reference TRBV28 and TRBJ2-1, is DVKVTQSSRYLVKRTGEKVFLECVQDMDHENMFWYRQDPGLGLRLIYFSYDVKMKEKGDIPEGYSVSREKKERFSLILESASTNQTSMYLCASSFQRGVTYNEQFFGPGTRLTVL.

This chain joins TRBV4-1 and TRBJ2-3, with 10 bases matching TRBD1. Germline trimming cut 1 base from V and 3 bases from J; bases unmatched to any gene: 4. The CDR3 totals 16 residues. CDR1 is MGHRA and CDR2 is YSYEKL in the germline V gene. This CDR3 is CASSQGQGAWTDTQYF. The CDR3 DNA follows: TGCGCCAGCAGCCAAGGACAGGGGGCATGGACAGATACGCAGTATTTT.

The CDR3 DNA sequence: TGTGCCAGCAGTGACAGGGGGCTCGGGACTGAAGCTTTCTTT. This translates into CASSDRGLGTEAFF. V and J are TRBV28 and TRBJ1-1, with 10 bases fitting TRBD1. The germline CDR1 and CDR2 sequences are MDHEN and SYDVKM. Germline trimming cut 5 bases from V and 5 bases from J; bases unmatched to any gene: 5. The CDR3 is 14 amino acids.

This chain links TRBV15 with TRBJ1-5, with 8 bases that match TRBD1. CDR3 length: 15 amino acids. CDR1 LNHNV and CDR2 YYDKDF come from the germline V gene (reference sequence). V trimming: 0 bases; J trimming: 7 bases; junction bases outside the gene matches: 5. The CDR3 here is CATSRETGEGQPQHF. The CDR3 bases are TGTGCCACCAGCAGAGAGACAGGGGAGGGCCAGCCCCAGCATTTT.

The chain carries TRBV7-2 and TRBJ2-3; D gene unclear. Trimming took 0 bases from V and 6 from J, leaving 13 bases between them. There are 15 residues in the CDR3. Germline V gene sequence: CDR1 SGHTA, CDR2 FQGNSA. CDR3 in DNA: TGTGCCAGCAGCTTAGCGGGCCTCAAATGGGATACGCAGTATTTT. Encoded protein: CASSLAGLKWDTQYF.

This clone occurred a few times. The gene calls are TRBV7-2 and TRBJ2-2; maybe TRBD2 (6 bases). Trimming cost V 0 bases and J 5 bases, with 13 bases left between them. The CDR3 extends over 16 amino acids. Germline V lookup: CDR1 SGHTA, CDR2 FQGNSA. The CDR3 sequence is CASSLARGLQTGELFF. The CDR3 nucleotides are TGTGCCAGCAGCTTAGCGAGGGGACTTCAGACCGGGGAGCTGTTTTTT.

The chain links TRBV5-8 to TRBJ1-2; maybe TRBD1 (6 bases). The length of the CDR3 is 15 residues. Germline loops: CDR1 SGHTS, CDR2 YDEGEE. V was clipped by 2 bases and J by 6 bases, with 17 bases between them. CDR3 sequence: CASSFQAGELNGYTF. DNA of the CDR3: TGTGCCAGCAGCTTTCAGGCAGGGGAGTTGAATGGCTACACCTTC.

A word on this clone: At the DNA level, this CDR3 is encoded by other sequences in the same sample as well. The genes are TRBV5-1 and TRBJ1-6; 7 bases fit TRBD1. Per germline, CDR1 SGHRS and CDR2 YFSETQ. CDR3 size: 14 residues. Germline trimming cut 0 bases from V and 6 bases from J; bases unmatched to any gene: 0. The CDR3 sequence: CASSLGQGNSPLHF. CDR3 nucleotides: TGCGCCAGCAGCTTGGGACAGGGTAATTCACCCCTCCACTTT.

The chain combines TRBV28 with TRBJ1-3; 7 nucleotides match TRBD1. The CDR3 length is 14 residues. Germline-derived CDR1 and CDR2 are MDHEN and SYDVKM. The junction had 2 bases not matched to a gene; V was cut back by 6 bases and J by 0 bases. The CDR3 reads CASSGTASGNTIYF. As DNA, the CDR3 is TGTGCCAGCAGCGGGACAGCCTCTGGAAACACCATATATTTT. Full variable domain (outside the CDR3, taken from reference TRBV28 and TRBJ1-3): DVKVTQSSRYLVKRTGEKVFLECVQDMDHENMFWYRQDPGLGLRLIYFSYDVKMKEKGDIPEGYSVSREKKERFSLILESASTNQTSMYLCASSGTASGNTIYFGEGSWLTVV.

CDR3 sequence: CAWSRGQGLFF. DNA for the CDR3: TGTGCCTGGAGCCGAGGACAAGGGCTGTTTTTT. The chain combines TRBV30 with TRBJ1-4; possible D gene TRBD1, 5 bases. The CDR3 loop spans 11 amino acids. Germline CDR1 reads GTSNPN; CDR2 reads SVGIG (reference sequence). V was pared by 3 bases and J by 14 bases, with 13 bases between.

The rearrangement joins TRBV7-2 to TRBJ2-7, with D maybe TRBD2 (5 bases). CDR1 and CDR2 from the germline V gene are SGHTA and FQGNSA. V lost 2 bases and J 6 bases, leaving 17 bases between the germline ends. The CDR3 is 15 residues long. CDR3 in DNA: TGTGCCAGCAGCTTATGGATCCGGGAATCTACCGAGCAGTACTTC. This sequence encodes CASSLWIRESTEQYF.

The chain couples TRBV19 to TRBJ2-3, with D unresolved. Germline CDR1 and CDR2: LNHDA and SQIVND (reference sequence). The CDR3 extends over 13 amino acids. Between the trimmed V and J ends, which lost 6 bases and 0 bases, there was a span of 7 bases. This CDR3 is CASRWASTDTQYF. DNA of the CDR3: TGTGCCAGTAGGTGGGCTAGCACAGATACGCAGTATTTT.

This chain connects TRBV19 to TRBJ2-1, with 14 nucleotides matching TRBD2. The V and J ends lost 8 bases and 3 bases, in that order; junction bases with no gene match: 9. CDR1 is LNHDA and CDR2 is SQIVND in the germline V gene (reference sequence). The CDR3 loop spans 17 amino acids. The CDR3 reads CASSLGLAGDFYNEQFF. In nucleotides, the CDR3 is TGTGCCAGTTCCCTGGGACTAGCGGGGGACTTCTACAATGAGCAGTTCTTC.

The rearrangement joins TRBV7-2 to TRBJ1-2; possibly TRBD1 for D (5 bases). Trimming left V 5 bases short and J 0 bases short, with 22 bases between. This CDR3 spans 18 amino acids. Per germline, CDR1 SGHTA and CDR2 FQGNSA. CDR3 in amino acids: CASSPNSGDFGANYGYTF. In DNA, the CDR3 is TGTGCCAGCAGCCCTAACTCCGGGGACTTCGGAGCTAACTATGGCTACACCTTC.

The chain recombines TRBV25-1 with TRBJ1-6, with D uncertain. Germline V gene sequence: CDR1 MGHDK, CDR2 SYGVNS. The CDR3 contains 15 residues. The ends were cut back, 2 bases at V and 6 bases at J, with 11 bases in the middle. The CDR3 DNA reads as TGTGCCAGCAGTGAAGGTCGGCAGCGTAATTCACCCCTCCACTTT. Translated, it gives CASSEGRQRNSPLHF.